The 32 T cell receptor beta chains given below trace back to one sample, sequenced in a study of cytomegalovirus exposure and HLA in healthy donors. PCR was performed using 60 Vbeta and 13 Jbeta primers. Profiled with immunoSEQ multiplex PCR; TCRdb holds only in-frame clones, not every one. Of under 200,000 clones listed, around 80% were seen once; the top ten hold about 7.7%. The sample consisted of PBMCs. All receptors derive from a woman in her thirties in good health and CMV-seropositive.

V usage is TRBV29-1 and J usage is TRBJ1-1; TRBD1 might be the D (5 bases). CDR1 and CDR2 from the germline V gene are SQVTM and ANQGSEA. This CDR3 contains 14 residues. With 4 bases removed from V and 1 base from J, the gap between germline ends came to 13 bases. The CDR3: CSVAAGFGNTEAFF. In DNA form, the CDR3 reads TGCAGCGTTGCAGCAGGGTTTGGGAACACTGAAGCTTTCTTT.

The rearrangement uses TRBV4-2 and TRBJ1-2, with 7 bases fitting TRBD1. V lost 1 base and J lost 8; bases outside the gene matches: 4. CDR1 and CDR2 from the germline V gene are LGHNA and YNFKEQ. The CDR3 runs to 13 residues. The CDR3 spells CASSQGQGWGYTF. CDR3 sequence (DNA): TGTGCCAGCAGCCAAGGACAGGGCTGGGGCTACACCTTC.

The CDR3 DNA is TGTGCCAGCAGCCCCTATAGCGGACAAGAGACCCAGTACTTC. This translates into CASSPYSGQETQYF. This chain links TRBV7-2 with TRBJ2-5, with D possibly being TRBD2 (6 bases). This CDR3 is built from 14 residues. V lost 5 bases, J lost 2 bases, and 12 bases lay in between. Germline lookup yields CDR1 SGHTA and CDR2 FQGNSA.

The rearrangement uses TRBV10-3 and TRBJ2-2, with 12 bases matching TRBD1. CDR1 and CDR2 from the germline V gene are ENHRY and SYGVKD. V was clipped by 6 bases and J by 4 bases; unmatched bases: 3. This CDR3 is 15 amino acids long. The CDR3 nucleotides read TGTGCCATCAGGGGACAGGGGGCGGTCACCGGGGAGCTGTTTTTT. Protein: CAIRGQGAVTGELFF.

This clone has more than one count but fewer than ten. V and J are TRBV7-2 and TRBJ1-1, with 8 nucleotides matching TRBD1. The CDR3 consists of 13 residues. Germline CDR1 is SGHTA and CDR2 is FQGNSA. The V and J ends lost 3 bases and 4 bases, in that order; junction bases with no gene match: 1. The CDR3: CASSFTGGTEAFF. The CDR3 DNA reads TGTGCCAGCAGCTTCACAGGGGGCACTGAAGCTTTCTTT.

The V gene is TRBV29-1, the J gene TRBJ1-1; 8 nucleotides agree with TRBD1. J lost 1 base, V lost 6 bases, and 16 bases had no gene match. CDR1 is SQVTM, CDR2 ANQGSEA, per germline. The CDR3 runs to 17 residues. The CDR3 loop is CSVEYQKMTGENTEAFF. The CDR3 nucleotides read TGCAGCGTGGAATACCAAAAAATGACAGGGGAGAACACTGAAGCTTTCTTT.

The rearrangement uses TRBV4-2 and TRBJ2-7; 14 bases agree with TRBD2. CDR3 length equals 17 residues. CDR1 and CDR2 from the germline V gene are LGHNA and YNFKEQ. After removal of 0 bases from V and 1 base from J, the junction contained 2 bases not matched to a gene. CDR3 nucleotides: TGTGCCAGCAGCCAAGAAGGACTAGCGGGGGGATCCTACGAGCAGTACTTC. Translating gives CASSQEGLAGGSYEQYF.

The chain combines TRBV10-2 with TRBJ2-1; D remains unclear. The CDR3 extends over 13 amino acids. The ends were cut back, 7 bases at V and 7 bases at J, with 14 bases in the middle. Germline-derived CDR1 and CDR2 are WSHSY and SAAADI. The CDR3 DNA reads as TGCGCCAGCATGGCCGTCCCTAGGAATGAGCAGTTCTTC. Protein: CASMAVPRNEQFF.

The chain is built from TRBV5-1 and TRBJ1-1; 7 bases fit TRBD1. The CDR3 loop spans 16 amino acids. The junction had 8 bases not matched to a gene; V was cut back by 2 bases and J by 1 base. The germline V gene has CDR1 SGHRS and CDR2 YFSETQ. The CDR3 reads CASSFAGGVKNTEAFF. In nucleotides, the CDR3 is TGCGCCAGCAGCTTCGCAGGGGGAGTGAAGAACACTGAAGCTTTCTTT. Combining the CDR3 with reference TRBV5-1 and TRBJ1-1 gives the whole variable domain KAGVTQTPRYLIKTRGQQVTLSCSPISGHRSVSWYQQTPGQGLQFLFEYFSETQRNKGNFPGRFSGRQFSNSRSEMNVSTLELGDSALYLCASSFAGGVKNTEAFFGQGTRLTVV.

The chain joins TRBV29-1 to TRBJ1-2, with 12 bases identical to TRBD1. The CDR3 contains 11 residues. Trimming at V came to 7 bases and at J to 13 bases, leaving 7 bases not matched to a gene. Germline lookup yields CDR1 SQVTM and CDR2 ANQGSEA. CDR3 sequence: CSAGTGGAGTF. The CDR3 nucleotides read TGCAGCGCCGGGACAGGGGGCGCAGGCACCTTC.

The genes are TRBV12-5 and TRBJ2-6; D is undetermined. Germline assignment: CDR1 LGHNT and CDR2 FRNRAP. Trimming took 3 bases from V and 4 from J, leaving 7 bases between them. The CDR3 runs 14 residues. The CDR3 loop reads CASGFPSGANVLTF. CDR3 bases: TGTGCTAGTGGTTTTCCGTCCGGGGCCAACGTCCTGACTTTC. Full variable domain (missing parts from reference TRBV12-5 and TRBJ2-6): DARVTQTPRHKVTEMGQEVTMRCQPILGHNTVFWYRQTMMQGLELLAYFRNRAPLDDSGMPKDRFSAEMPDATLATLKIQPSEPRDSAVYFCASGFPSGANVLTFGAGSRLTVL.

This chain links TRBV27 with TRBJ1-2; D may be TRBD1 (6 bases). V gave up 5 bases and J gave up 2 bases, with 15 bases separating them. CDR3 length: 15 amino acids. CDR1 and CDR2 from the germline V gene are MNHEY and SMNVEV (reference sequence). The CDR3 bases are TGTGCCAGCAGTGGAACCGGGACACCAAACTATGGCTACACCTTC. Its protein is CASSGTGTPNYGYTF.

Comments on this clone: An end of the junction does not agree with germline; a read error may underlie this. CDR3 sequence: CSSSLSTRYGYTF. The DNA for the CDR3 is TGTTCCAGCAGCTTATCTACCCGCTATGGCTACACCTTC. The rearrangement links TRBV7-9 to TRBJ1-2; D gene uncertain. Germline V gene sequence: CDR1 SEHNR, CDR2 FQNEAQ (reference sequence). The CDR3 is made up of 13 amino acids. The variable domain in full, completed from reference TRBV7-9 and TRBJ1-2, reads DTGVSQNPRHKITKRGQNVTFRCDPISEHNRLYWYRQTLGQGPEFLTYFQNEAQLEKSRLLSDRFSAERPKGSFSTLEIQRTEQGDSAMYLCSSSLSTRYGYTFGSGTRLTVV.

This chain's CDR3 is CASSGGTGDEQYF. Here the CDR3 DNA reads TGCGCCAGCAGCGGTGGGACAGGTGACGAGCAGTACTTC. This rearrangement joins TRBV5-1 to TRBJ2-7, with 8 bases that match TRBD1. The CDR3 has 13 residues. With 4 bases clipped from V and 5 bases from J, the junction kept 5 bases outside the gene matches. The germline V gene has CDR1 SGHRS and CDR2 YFSETQ.

The table lists this clone with a count of one. J is TRBJ1-5 and V is TRBV5-6; 9 nucleotides align to TRBD1. Germline V gives CDR1 SGHDT, CDR2 YYEEEE. This CDR3 comprises 15 residues. The ends lost 4 bases at V and 7 bases at J; junction bases unmatched: 9. The CDR3 reads CASSPWTGVGQPQHF. The DNA of the CDR3 is TGTGCCAGCAGCCCTTGGACAGGGGTGGGGCAGCCCCAGCATTTT.

This chain joins TRBV5-1 and TRBJ1-2; D remains unclear. The V gene lost 2 bases and the J gene lost 6 bases, with 11 bases spanning the gap. The germline CDR1 and CDR2 sequences are SGHRS and YFSETQ. There are 13 residues in the CDR3. The CDR3: CASSFTPRDGYTF. Written as DNA, the CDR3 is TGCGCCAGCAGCTTCACCCCTCGGGATGGCTACACCTTC.

J is TRBJ1-1 and V is TRBV5-1, with D perhaps TRBD1 (6 bases). The CDR3 spans 13 residues. Germline V CDR1 and CDR2: SGHRS, YFSETQ. V dropped 2 bases and J dropped 5 bases, with 10 bases sitting between them. The CDR3 loop is CASSFVQGTEAFF. Written as DNA, the CDR3 is TGCGCCAGCAGCTTTGTACAGGGAACTGAAGCTTTCTTT.

This chain joins TRBV15 and TRBJ2-7; 9 positions match TRBD1. Germline values: CDR1 LNHNV, CDR2 YYDKDF (reference sequence). The CDR3 totals 15 residues. V was pared by 3 bases and J by 2 bases, with 5 bases of the junction left unmatched. The CDR3 bases are TGTGCCACCAGCAGCCCGGGACAGGGCGCCTACGAGCAGTACTTC. Its translation is CATSSPGQGAYEQYF.

On this clone itself: The junction departs from germline at one end; a sequencing error may be responsible. The V and J genes are TRBV5-1 and TRBJ1-2; 8 bases fit TRBD1. The CDR3 is 14 amino acids. Germline CDR1 SGHRS, CDR2 YFSETQ. The CDR3 nucleotides read TGCGCCAGCAGCGCCGGACAGGGCCCCTATCGCTACACCTTC. Its protein is CASSAGQGPYRYTF.

The V call is TRBV5-8, the J call TRBJ1-3, with 7 positions matching TRBD1. CDR1 and CDR2 (germline): SGHTS, YDEGEE. Trimming took 2 bases from V and 0 from J; bases not matched to a gene: 2. This CDR3 comprises 15 residues. CDR3 nucleotide sequence: TGTGCCAGCAGCTTCCGGGACAGCTCTGGAAACACCATATATTTT. This translates into CASSFRDSSGNTIYF. The full variable domain, in which reference TRBV5-8 and TRBJ1-3 provide the parts outside the CDR3, is EAGVTQSPTHLIKTRGQQATLRCSPISGHTSVYWYQQALGLGLQFLLWYDEGEERNRGNFPPRFSGRQFPNYSSELNVNALELEDSALYLCASSFRDSSGNTIYFGEGSWLTVV.

This clone was seen once. The CDR3 DNA reads as TGCGCCAGCAGCCAAGGCCAGGGGGCTCGGTACGAGCAGTACTTC. It translates to CASSQGQGARYEQYF. The J gene is TRBJ2-5, the V gene TRBV4-1; 8 nucleotides match TRBD1. TRBJ2-7 matches the DNA end more closely, so the J call is doubtful. Looked up from germline, CDR1 is MGHRA and CDR2 is YSYEKL. This CDR3 is built from 15 residues.

The rearrangement joins TRBV4-3 to TRBJ2-5; possibly TRBD1 for D (5 bases). The CDR3 has 15 amino acids. Germline V CDR1 and CDR2: LGHNA, YSLEER. V was clipped by 0 bases and J by 7 bases, with 15 bases between them. DNA of the CDR3: TGCGCCAGCAGCCAAGAGGCAGGGCCCCTAGGGACCCAGTACTTC. Amino acids: CASSQEAGPLGTQYF.

V gene TRBV9 combines with J gene TRBJ1-3; TRBD1 might be the D (5 bases). V dropped 4 bases and J dropped 4 bases, with 9 bases sitting between them. The CDR3 totals 13 residues. Germline V CDR1 and CDR2: SGDLS, YYNGEE. CDR3 region: CASSPGSGNTIYF. The CDR3 coding sequence is TGTGCCAGCAGCCCAGGGTCCGGAAACACCATATATTTT.

The chain uses TRBV4-3 and TRBJ2-7, with D possibly matching TRBD2 (6 bases). V was trimmed by 1 base and J by 0 bases, leaving 10 bases between them. Looked up from germline, CDR1 is LGHNA and CDR2 is YSLEER. The CDR3 consists of 15 residues. CDR3 region: CASSQVAGSSYEQYF. CDR3 nucleotide sequence: TGCGCCAGCAGCCAAGTTGCGGGAAGCTCCTACGAGCAGTACTTC.

This chain joins TRBV6-6 and TRBJ2-1; D is perhaps TRBD1 (6 bases). CDR3 size: 14 residues. Trimming removed 7 bases from V and 10 bases from J, with 20 bases in between. CDR1 and CDR2 (germline): MNHNY, SVGAGI (reference sequence). The CDR3 here is CASTGISLGTEQFF. Written as DNA, the CDR3 is TGTGCCAGCACCGGGATTAGCTTAGGGACAGAGCAGTTCTTC.

V usage is TRBV11-2 and J usage is TRBJ1-1; D not certain. The CDR3 contains 15 residues. Germline assignment: CDR1 SGHAT and CDR2 FQNNGV. Trimming left V 2 bases short and J 1 base short, with 11 bases between. CDR3 DNA sequence: TGTGCCAGCAGCTTAAGAGATAGGAGGAACACTGAAGCTTTCTTT. This sequence encodes CASSLRDRRNTEAFF. Combining the CDR3 with reference TRBV11-2 and TRBJ1-1 gives the whole variable domain EAGVAQSPRYKIIEKRQSVAFWCNPISGHATLYWYQQILGQGPKLLIQFQNNGVVDDSQLPKDRFSAERLKGVDSTLKIQPAKLEDSAVYLCASSLRDRRNTEAFFGQGTRLTVV.

This chain uses TRBV15 with TRBJ1-5; unclear D gene. The CDR3 covers 12 residues. V lost 4 bases and J 9 bases, leaving 10 bases between the germline ends. Germline V lookup: CDR1 LNHNV, CDR2 YYDKDF (reference sequence). CDR3 sequence reads: CATSTPEGPQHF. Here the CDR3 DNA reads TGTGCCACCAGCACCCCCGAGGGGCCCCAGCATTTT.

The rearrangement uses TRBV29-1 and TRBJ2-2; TRBD1 matches 9 bases. With 6 bases clipped from V and 5 bases from J, the junction kept 10 bases outside the gene matches. The CDR3 has 15 amino acids. Germline V lookup: CDR1 SQVTM, CDR2 ANQGSEA. The CDR3 region has the DNA TGCAGCGTCAAACCGGGACAGGGTTTAACCGGGGAGCTGTTTTTT. As protein: CSVKPGQGLTGELFF.

This CDR3 reads CASSLAGHRNEQFF. The CDR3 DNA reads TGTGCCAGCAGCTTAGCTGGACACAGGAATGAGCAGTTCTTC. The chain couples TRBV7-9 to TRBJ2-1; D is possibly TRBD1 (5 bases). CDR3 length: 14 residues. Germline values: CDR1 SEHNR, CDR2 FQNEAQ (reference sequence). With 0 bases removed from V and 7 bases from J, the gap between germline ends came to 10 bases.

The chain joins TRBV27 to TRBJ2-5; 8 bases are a match to TRBD1. The CDR3 totals 13 residues. The germline V gene encodes CDR1 MNHEY and CDR2 SMNVEV (reference sequence). Trimming at V came to 6 bases and at J to 3 bases, leaving 3 bases not matched to a gene. The CDR3 here is CASSRGREETQYF. CDR3 DNA: TGTGCCAGCAGCAGGGGGCGCGAAGAGACCCAGTACTTC.

The rearrangement links TRBV7-2 to TRBJ1-6; D is perhaps TRBD1 (6 bases). With 4 bases removed from V and 5 bases from J, the gap between germline ends came to 12 bases. Looked up from germline, CDR1 is SGHTA and CDR2 is FQGNSA. The CDR3 is 15 amino acids. The CDR3 region is CASSYRTVDNSPLHF. The CDR3 coding sequence is TGTGCCAGCAGCTATAGGACAGTCGATAATTCACCCCTCCACTTT.

This chain uses TRBV6-6 with TRBJ2-5; D possibly corresponds to TRBD1 (6 bases). The end of the DNA aligns better with TRBJ2-7, so the J call may be wrong. Germline assignment: CDR1 MNHNY and CDR2 SVGAGI (reference sequence). The CDR3 covers 14 residues. The CDR3 spells CASSYGQGWYEQYF. The CDR3 DNA sequence: TGTGCCAGCAGTTACGGTCAGGGGTGGTACGAGCAGTACTTC.